The rows below give T cell receptor beta chains drawn from one sample of a study of shared clonotypes between healthy human individuals. Here immunoSEQ multiplex PCR was the method, and the copy in TCRdb shows in-frame clones only, minus some. This table holds 1,500,000 or so clones, roughly 96% found once. Sample: naive CD4+ T cells sorted from blood. The receptors were sampled from a man aged 30-40 years in good health. CDR3s include the opening cysteine and the closing phenylalanine or tryptophan. A D gene is named only where the DNA matches it firmly. Clone size is not always given. Where it is, it says once, few, many or a class for expanded clones.

TRBV5-8	NA	TRBD1	TRBJ2-3	CASSSDRGTLTDTQYF	TGTGCCAGCAGCTCGGACAGGGGAACCCTCACAGATACGCAGTATTTT
TRBV5-1	NA	NA	TRBJ1-1	CASSFLGMGTEAFF	TGCGCCAGCAGCTTTTTAGGGATGGGCACTGAAGCTTTCTTT
TRBV9	NA	TRBD1	TRBJ1-2	CASRGPGQGIGGYTF	TGTGCCAGCAGGGGTCCGGGACAGGGCATCGGTGGCTACACCTTC
TRBV11-2	NA	NA	TRBJ1-3	CASSSPRENAGNTIYF	TGTGCCAGCAGCTCACCCAGGGAGAACGCCGGAAACACCATATATTTT
TRBV6-5	NA	TRBD1	TRBJ2-7	CASRQPGQLYEQYF	TGTGCCAGCAGACAGCCGGGACAGCTATACGAGCAGTACTTC
TRBV19	NA	TRBD2	TRBJ2-3	CASSPNGLAGVTDTQYF	TGTGCCAGTAGCCCAAACGGACTAGCGGGAGTAACAGATACGCAGTATTTT
TRBV12-5	NA	TRBD1	TRBJ2-2	CASGLGTTGTGGLERANTGELFF	TGTGCTAGTGGTTTGGGAACGACCGGGACAGGGGGCCTGGAAAGGGCGAACACCGGGGAGCTGTTTTTT
TRBV6-5	once	NA	TRBJ2-7	CASRFDEREQYF	TGTGCCAGCAGATTCGACGAGAGGGAGCAGTACTTC
TRBV5-5	NA	TRBD2	TRBJ2-3	CASSLEGLVTDTQYF	TGTGCCAGCAGCTTGGAGGGACTAGTCACAGATACGCAGTATTTT
TRBV28	NA	NA	TRBJ2-5	CASSLSREETQYF	TGTGCCAGCAGTTTGAGTAGGGAAGAGACCCAGTACTTC
TRBV4-3	NA	NA	TRBJ2-3	CASSPLGVSTDTQYF	TGCGCCAGCAGCCCCTTAGGTGTTAGCACAGATACGCAGTATTTT
TRBV5-4	once	NA	TRBJ2-7	CASSLGPPQGGEQYF	TGTGCCAGCAGCTTGGGGCCACCGCAGGGAGGCGAGCAGTACTTC
TRBV11-2	NA	NA	TRBJ2-4	CASSSNSLAKNIQYF	TGTGCCAGCAGCTCAAACAGTCTAGCCAAAAACATTCAGTACTTC
TRBV7-8	NA	NA	TRBJ2-7	CASSSGFGGEQYF	TGTGCCAGCAGCTCCGGGTTCGGGGGCGAGCAGTACTTC
TRBV6-1	NA	TRBD1	TRBJ1-2	CASSEALPGQANTNYGYTF	TGTGCCAGCAGTGAAGCGCTTCCAGGACAGGCTAATACTAACTATGGCTACACCTTC
TRBV9	NA	NA	TRBJ1-2	CASSALWSRQNYGYTF	TGTGCCAGCAGCGCCCTCTGGTCCAGACAGAACTATGGCTACACCTTC
TRBV28	once	NA	TRBJ1-4	CASSVGFVKLFF	TGTGCCAGCAGTGTAGGATTCGTAAAACTGTTTTTT
TRBV10-3	NA	NA	TRBJ1-5	CAIRAREDNQPQHF	TGTGCCATCAGGGCCAGGGAGGACAATCAGCCCCAGCATTTT
TRBV11-2	NA	NA	TRBJ1-1	CASSLGHANPNTEAFF	TGTGCCAGCAGCTTAGGCCACGCCAACCCGAACACTGAAGCTTTCTTT
TRBV9	NA	TRBD2	TRBJ2-7	CASSVSGTSGSEQYF	TGTGCCAGCAGCGTATCCGGGACTAGCGGGAGCGAGCAGTACTTC
TRBV30	NA	NA	TRBJ1-1	CAWSYGMNTEAFF	TGTGCCTGGAGTTACGGAATGAACACTGAAGCTTTCTTT
TRBV5-4	NA	NA	TRBJ2-3	CASSLNWRDGTDTQYF	TGTGCCAGCAGCTTGAACTGGCGGGATGGCACAGATACGCAGTATTTT
TRBV29-1	NA	NA	TRBJ2-1	CSVVPRDTYNEQFF	TGCAGCGTTGTTCCTAGAGACACCTACAATGAGCAGTTCTTC
TRBV5-1	NA	NA	TRBJ2-3	CASSPTGPEDPQYF	TGCGCCAGCAGCCCTACCGGGCCCGAAGACCCGCAGTATTTT
TRBV9	NA	NA	TRBJ1-3	CASSPRTGGNTIYF	TGTGCCAGCAGCCCGCGGACTGGGGGAAACACCATATATTTT